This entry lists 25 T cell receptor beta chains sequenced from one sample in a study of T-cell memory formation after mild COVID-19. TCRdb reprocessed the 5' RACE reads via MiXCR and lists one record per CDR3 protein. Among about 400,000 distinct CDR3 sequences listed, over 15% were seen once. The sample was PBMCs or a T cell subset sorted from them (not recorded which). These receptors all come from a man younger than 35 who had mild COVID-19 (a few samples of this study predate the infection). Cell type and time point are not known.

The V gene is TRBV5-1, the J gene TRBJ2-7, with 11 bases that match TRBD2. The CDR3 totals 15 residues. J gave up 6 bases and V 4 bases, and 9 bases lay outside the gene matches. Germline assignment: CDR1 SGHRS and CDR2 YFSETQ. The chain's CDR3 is CASSTRLAGSSEQYF. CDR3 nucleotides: TGCGCCAGCAGCACCCGACTAGCGGGGAGCAGCGAGCAGTACTTC. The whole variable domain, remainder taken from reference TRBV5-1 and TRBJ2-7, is KAGVTQTPRYLIKTRGQQVTLSCSPISGHRSVSWYQQTPGQGLQFLFEYFSETQRNKGNFPGRFSGRQFSNSRSEMNVSTLELGDSALYLCASSTRLAGSSEQYFGPGTRLTVT.

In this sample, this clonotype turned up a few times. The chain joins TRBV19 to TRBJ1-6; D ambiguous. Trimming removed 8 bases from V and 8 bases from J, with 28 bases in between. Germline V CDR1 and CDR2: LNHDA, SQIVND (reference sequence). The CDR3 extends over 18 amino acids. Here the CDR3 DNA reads TGTGCCAGTCTACGCAAGCCAAGCCCGACCGGGAGGCATTCACCCCTCCACTTT. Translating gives CASLRKPSPTGRHSPLHF.

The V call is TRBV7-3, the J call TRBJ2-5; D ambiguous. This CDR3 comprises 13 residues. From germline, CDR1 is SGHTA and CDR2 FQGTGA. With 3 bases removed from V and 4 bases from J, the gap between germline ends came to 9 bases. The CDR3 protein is CASSFLARETQYF. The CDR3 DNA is TGTGCCAGCAGCTTTTTGGCGCGAGAGACCCAGTACTTC.

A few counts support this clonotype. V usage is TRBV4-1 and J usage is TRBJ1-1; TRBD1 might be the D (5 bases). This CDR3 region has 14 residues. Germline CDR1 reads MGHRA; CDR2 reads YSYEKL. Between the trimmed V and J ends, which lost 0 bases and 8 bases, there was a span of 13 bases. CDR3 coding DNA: TGCGCCAGCAGCCAAGATATCGGGGGGAGGGAAGCTTTCTTT. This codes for CASSQDIGGREAFF.

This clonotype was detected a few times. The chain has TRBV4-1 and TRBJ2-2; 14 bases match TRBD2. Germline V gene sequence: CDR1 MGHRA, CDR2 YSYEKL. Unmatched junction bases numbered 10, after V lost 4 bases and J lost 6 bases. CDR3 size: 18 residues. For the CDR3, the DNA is TGCGCCAGCAGCCGGATTGGACTAGCGGGGGGCGAAGCCGGGGAGCTGTTTTTT. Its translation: CASSRIGLAGGEAGELFF.

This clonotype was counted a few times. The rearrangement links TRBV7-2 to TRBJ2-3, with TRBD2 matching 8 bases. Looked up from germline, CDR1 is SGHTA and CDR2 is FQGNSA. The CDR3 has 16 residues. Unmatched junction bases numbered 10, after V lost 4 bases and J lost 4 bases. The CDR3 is CASSSRGGQLSDTQYF. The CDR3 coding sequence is TGTGCCAGCAGCTCCCGGGGGGGGCAGCTTTCAGATACGCAGTATTTT.

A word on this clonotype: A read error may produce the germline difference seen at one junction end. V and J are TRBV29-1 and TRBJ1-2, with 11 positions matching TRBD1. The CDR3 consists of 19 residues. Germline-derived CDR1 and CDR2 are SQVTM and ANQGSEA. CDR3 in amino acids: CSVEDQVWDRGIPNYGYTF. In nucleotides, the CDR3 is TGCAGCGTTGAAGATCAGGTCTGGGACAGGGGGATTCCTAACTATGGATACACCTTC.

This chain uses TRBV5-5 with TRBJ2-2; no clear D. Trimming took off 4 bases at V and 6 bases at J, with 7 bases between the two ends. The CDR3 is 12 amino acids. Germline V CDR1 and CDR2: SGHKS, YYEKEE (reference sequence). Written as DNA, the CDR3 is TGTGCCAGCAGCCCGGGCCCCGGGGAGCTGTTTTTT. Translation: CASSPGPGELFF.

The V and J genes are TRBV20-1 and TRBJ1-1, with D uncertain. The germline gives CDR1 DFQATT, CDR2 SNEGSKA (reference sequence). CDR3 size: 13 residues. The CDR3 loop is CSPCQPARTEAFF. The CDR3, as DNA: TGCAGCCCCTGCCAGCCGGCCCGCACTGAAGCTTTCTTT.

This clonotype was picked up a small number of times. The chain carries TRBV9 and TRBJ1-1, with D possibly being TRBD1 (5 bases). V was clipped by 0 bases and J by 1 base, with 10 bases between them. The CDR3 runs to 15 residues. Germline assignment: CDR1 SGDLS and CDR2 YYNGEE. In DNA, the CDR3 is TGTGCCAGCAGCGTAGTCCCAGGGCCGAACACTGAAGCTTTCTTT. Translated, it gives CASSVVPGPNTEAFF. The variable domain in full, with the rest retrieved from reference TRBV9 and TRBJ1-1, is DSGVTQTPKHLITATGQRVTLRCSPRSGDLSVYWYQQSLDQGLQFLIQYYNGEERAKGNILERFSAQQFPDLHSELNLSSLELGDSALYFCASSVVPGPNTEAFFGQGTRLTVV.

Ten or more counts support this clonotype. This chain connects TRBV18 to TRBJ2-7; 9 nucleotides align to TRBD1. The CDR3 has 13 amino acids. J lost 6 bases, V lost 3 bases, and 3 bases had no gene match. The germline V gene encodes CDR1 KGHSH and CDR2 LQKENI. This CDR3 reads CASSPGQGAEQYV. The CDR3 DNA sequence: TGTGCCAGCTCACCGGGACAGGGCGCCGAGCAGTACGTC.

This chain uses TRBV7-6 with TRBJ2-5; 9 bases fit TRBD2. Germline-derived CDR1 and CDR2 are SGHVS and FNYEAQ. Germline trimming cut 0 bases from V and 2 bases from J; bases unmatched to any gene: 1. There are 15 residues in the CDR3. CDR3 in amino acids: CASSLAAGGQETQYF. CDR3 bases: TGTGCCAGCAGCTTAGCAGCGGGGGGTCAAGAGACCCAGTACTTC.

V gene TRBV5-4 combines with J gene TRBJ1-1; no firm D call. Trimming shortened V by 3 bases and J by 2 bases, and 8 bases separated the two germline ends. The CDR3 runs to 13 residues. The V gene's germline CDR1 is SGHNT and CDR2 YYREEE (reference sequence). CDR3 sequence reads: CASSSKPNTEAFF. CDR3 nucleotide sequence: TGTGCCAGCAGCTCCAAGCCCAACACTGAAGCTTTCTTT. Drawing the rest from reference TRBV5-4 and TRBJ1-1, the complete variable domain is ETGVTQSPTHLIKTRGQQVTLRCSSQSGHNTVSWYQQALGQGPQFIFQYYREEENGRGNFPPRFSGLQFPNYSSELNVNALELDDSALYLCASSSKPNTEAFFGQGTRLTVV.

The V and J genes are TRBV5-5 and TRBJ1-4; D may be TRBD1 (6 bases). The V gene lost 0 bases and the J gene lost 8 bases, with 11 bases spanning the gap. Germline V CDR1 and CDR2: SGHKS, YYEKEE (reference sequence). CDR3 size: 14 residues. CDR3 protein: CASSLGGADEKLFF. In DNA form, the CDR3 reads TGTGCCAGCAGCTTGGGGGGGGCGGACGAAAAACTGTTTTTT. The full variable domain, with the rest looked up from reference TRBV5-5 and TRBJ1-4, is DAGVTQSPTHLIKTRGQQVTLRCSPISGHKSVSWYQQVLGQGPQFIFQYYEKEERGRGNFPDRFSARQFPNYSSELNVNALLLGDSALYLCASSLGGADEKLFFGSGTQLSVL.

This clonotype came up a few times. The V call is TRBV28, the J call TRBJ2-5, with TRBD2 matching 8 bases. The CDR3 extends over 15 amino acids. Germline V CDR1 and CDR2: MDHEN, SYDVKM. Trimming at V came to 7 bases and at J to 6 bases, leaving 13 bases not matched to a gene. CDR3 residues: CASTKLRGGLKTQYF. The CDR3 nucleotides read TGTGCCAGCACCAAACTCCGGGGGGGCTTAAAGACCCAGTACTTC.

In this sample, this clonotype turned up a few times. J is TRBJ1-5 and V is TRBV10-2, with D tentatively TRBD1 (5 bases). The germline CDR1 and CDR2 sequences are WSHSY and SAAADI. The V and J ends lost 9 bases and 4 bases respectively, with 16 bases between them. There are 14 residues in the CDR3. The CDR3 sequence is CASAQGLHNQPQHF. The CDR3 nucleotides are TGCGCCAGTGCCCAGGGTTTACATAATCAGCCCCAGCATTTT.

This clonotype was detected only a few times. CDR3 protein: CASSLRVAGGPSPNEQFF. The CDR3, as DNA: TGTGCCAGCAGCTTAAGAGTAGCGGGGGGGCCCTCTCCCAATGAGCAGTTCTTC. The chain recombines TRBV7-2 with TRBJ2-1; 11 bases are shared with TRBD2. The germline V gene encodes CDR1 SGHTA and CDR2 FQGNSA. The CDR3 length is 18 residues. V shed 2 bases, J shed 6 bases, and the junction held 12 bases outside the gene matches.

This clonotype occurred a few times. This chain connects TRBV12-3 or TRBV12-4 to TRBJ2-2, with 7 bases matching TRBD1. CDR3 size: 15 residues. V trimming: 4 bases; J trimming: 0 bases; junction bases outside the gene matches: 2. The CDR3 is CASSSRGPNTGELFF. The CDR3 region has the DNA TGTGCCAGCAGTTCTAGGGGGCCGAACACCGGGGAGCTGTTTTTT.

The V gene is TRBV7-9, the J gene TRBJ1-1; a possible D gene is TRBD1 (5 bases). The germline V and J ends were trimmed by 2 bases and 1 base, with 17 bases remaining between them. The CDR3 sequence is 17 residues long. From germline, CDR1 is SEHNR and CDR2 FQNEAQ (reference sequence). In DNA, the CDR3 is TGTGCCAGCAGCTTACGGGGCATGATGATACAGAACACTGAAGCTTTCTTT. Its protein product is CASSLRGMMIQNTEAFF.

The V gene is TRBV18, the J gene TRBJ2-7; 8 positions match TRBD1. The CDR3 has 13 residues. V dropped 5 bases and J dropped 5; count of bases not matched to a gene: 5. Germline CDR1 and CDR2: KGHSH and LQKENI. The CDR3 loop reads CASSSEQGDEQYV. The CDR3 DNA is TGTGCCAGCTCATCCGAACAGGGGGACGAGCAGTACGTC.

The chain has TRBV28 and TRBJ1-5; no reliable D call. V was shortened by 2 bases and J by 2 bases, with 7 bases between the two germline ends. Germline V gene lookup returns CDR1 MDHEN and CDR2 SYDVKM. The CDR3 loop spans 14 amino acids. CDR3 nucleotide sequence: TGTGCCAGCAGTTTAGCCCTGGGCAATCAGCCCCAGCATTTT. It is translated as CASSLALGNQPQHF.

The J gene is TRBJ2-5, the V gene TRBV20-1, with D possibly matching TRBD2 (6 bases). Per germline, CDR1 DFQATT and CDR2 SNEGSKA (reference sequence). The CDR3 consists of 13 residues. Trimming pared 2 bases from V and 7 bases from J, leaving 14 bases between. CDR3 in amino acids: CSARSPSGVTQYF. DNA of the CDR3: TGCAGTGCTAGATCTCCCTCGGGAGTGACCCAGTACTTC.

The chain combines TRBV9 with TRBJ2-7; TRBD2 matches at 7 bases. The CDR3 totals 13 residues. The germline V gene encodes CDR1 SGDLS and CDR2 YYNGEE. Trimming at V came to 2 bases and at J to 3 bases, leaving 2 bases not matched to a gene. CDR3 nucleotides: TGTGCCAGCAGCGTGGGAGGGAACTACGAGCAGTACTTC. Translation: CASSVGGNYEQYF.

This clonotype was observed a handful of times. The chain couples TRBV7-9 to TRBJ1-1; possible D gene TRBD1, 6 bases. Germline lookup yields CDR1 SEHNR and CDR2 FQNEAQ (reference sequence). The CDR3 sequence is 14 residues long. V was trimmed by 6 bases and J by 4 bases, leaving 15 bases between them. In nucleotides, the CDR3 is TGTGCCAGCAGATTCCTACAGGGTGCCACTGAAGCTTTCTTT. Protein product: CASRFLQGATEAFF.

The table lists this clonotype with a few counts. The CDR3 spells CASSTWDSGKLFF. CDR3 sequence (DNA): TGTGCCAGCAGCACATGGGACAGCGGAAAACTGTTTTTT. The chain links TRBV7-7 to TRBJ2-2, with 7 bases lining up with TRBD1. The J call may not be correct, given that the DNA end is closer to TRBJ1-4. The CDR3 runs 13 residues. CDR1 is SSHAT and CDR2 is FNYEAQ in the germline V gene (reference sequence).